This TCR beta chain was sequenced in a study of shared clonotypes between healthy human individuals. Naive-designated CD8 cells lacked CD45RO, were positively enriched for CCR7, and omitted terminally differentiated effector memory CD45RA+ cells. The CDR3 covers 17 residues. Looked up from germline, CDR1 is SQVTM and CDR2 is ANQGSEA. Trimming took 3 bases from V and 2 from J; bases not matched to a gene: 14. Here immunoSEQ multiplex PCR was the method, and the copy in TCRdb shows in-frame clones only, minus some. Among about 600,000 clones listed, 95% to 98% were seen once. The chain recombines TRBV29-1 with TRBJ2-5, with 8 nucleotides matching TRBD2. The receptor's source is a man aged 30-40 years in good health. Sequences were obtained from naive CD8+ T cells sorted from blood. CDR3: CSVEAGGIIGLQETQYF. The CDR3 bases are TGCAGCGTTGAGGCGGGAGGTATTATCGGGTTACAAGAGACCCAGTACTTC.